Described below is a single T cell receptor (beta chain) sequence and its context. This entry comes from a study of cytomegalovirus exposure and HLA in healthy donors. The length of the CDR3 is 17 residues. Trimming removed 0 bases from V and 0 bases from J, with 12 bases in between. Germline V gene lookup returns CDR1 LNHDA and CDR2 SQIVND (reference sequence). Researchers ran the PCR with 60 Vbeta and 13 Jbeta primers. The protocol was immunoSEQ multiplex PCR, while the TCRdb copy is restricted to in-frame clones and leaves out a portion. The sample has approximately 120,000 clones; 83% are singletons.

The chain is built from TRBV19 and TRBJ2-1, with D perhaps matching TRBD2 (5 bases). This sequence was found in a woman aged 40 to 50 in good health and CMV-seropositive. The sample taken for sequencing was PBMCs. This CDR3 reads CASSIEFGESSYNEQFF. The CDR3 nucleotides are TGTGCCAGTAGTATAGAATTCGGGGAGAGCTCCTACAATGAGCAGTTCTTC.